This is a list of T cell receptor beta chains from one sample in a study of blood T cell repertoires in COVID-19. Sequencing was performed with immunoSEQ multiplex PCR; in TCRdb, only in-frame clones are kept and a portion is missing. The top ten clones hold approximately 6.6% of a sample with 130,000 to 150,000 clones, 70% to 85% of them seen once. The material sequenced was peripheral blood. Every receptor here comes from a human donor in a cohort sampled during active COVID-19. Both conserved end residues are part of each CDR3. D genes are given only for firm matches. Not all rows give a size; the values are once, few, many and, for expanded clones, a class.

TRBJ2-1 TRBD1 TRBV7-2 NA CASSFWTGGNEQFF TGTGCCAGCAGCTTTTGGACAGGGGGAAATGAGCAGTTCTTC
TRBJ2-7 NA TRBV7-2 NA CASSQLQDEQYF TGTGCCAGCAGCCAACTCCAGGACGAGCAGTACTTC
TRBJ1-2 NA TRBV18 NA CASSPLEGEAGYTF TGTGCCAGCTCACCACTCGAGGGGGAAGCTGGCTACACCTTC
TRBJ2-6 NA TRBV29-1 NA CSVDFQGQGANVLTF TGCAGCGTTGATTTCCAGGGGCAAGGGGCCAACGTCCTGACTTTC
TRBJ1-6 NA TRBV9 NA CASSARVWNSPLHF TGTGCCAGCAGCGCGAGGGTTTGGAATTCACCCCTCCACTTT
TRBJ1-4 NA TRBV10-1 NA CANHPEWARPGANEKLFF TGCGCCAACCACCCAGAATGGGCCAGACCAGGGGCTAATGAAAAACTGTTTTTT
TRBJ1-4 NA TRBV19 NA CASSVRGLGGEKLFF TGTGCCAGTAGTGTGCGGGGCCTCGGGGGGGAAAAACTGTTTTTT
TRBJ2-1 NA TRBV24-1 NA CATSTSVNEQFF TGTGCCACCAGTACTAGTGTCAATGAGCAGTTCTTC
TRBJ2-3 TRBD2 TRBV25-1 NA CASSGTSGGPPDTQYF TGTGCCAGCAGTGGGACTAGCGGGGGCCCTCCTGATACGCAGTATTTT
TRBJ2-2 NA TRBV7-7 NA CASSVRAGGSLDTGELFF TGTGCTAGCAGCGTCCGGGCCGGGGGTAGTTTGGACACCGGGGAGCTGTTTTTT
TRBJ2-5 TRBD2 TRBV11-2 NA CASSSNGGAGETQYF TGTGCCAGCAGCTCAAACGGGGGGGCCGGAGAGACCCAGTACTTC
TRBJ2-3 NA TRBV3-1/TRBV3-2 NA CASSQDWRGGTDTQYF TGTGCCAGCAGCCAAGATTGGCGGGGAGGCACAGATACGCAGTATTTT
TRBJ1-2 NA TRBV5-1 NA CASSPPSGHLYTF TGCGCCAGCAGCCCCCCATCAGGCCACCTCTACACCTTC
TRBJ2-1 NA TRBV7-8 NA CASSLVTGRYNEQFF TGTGCCAGCAGCTTAGTGACGGGTCGCTACAATGAGCAGTTCTTC
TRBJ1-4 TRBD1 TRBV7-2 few CASSWTGAGKEKLFF TGTGCCAGCAGCTGGACAGGGGCGGGAAAGGAAAAACTGTTTTTT
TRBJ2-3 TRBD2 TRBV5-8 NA CASSPGLGTDTQYF TGTGCCAGCAGCCCGGGACTAGGCACAGATACGCAGTATTTT
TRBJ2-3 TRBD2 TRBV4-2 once CASSPRASGGTDTQYF TGTGCCAGCAGCCCGCGGGCTAGCGGGGGGACAGATACGCAGTATTTT
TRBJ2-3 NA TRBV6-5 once CASTAAGPDTQYF TGTGCCAGCACAGCTGCAGGGCCAGATACGCAGTATTTT
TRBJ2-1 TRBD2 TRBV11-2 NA CASSPFPGLAGPTGNEQFF TGTGCCAGCAGTCCTTTTCCGGGACTAGCGGGACCAACCGGGAATGAGCAGTTCTTC
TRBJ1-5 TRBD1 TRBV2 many CASSEAGGQGGQPQHF TGTGCCAGCAGTGAAGCGGGCGGGCAGGGGGGTCAGCCCCAGCATTTT
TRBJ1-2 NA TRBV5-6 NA CASSLRYYGYTF TGTGCCAGCAGCTTACGGTACTATGGCTACACCTTC
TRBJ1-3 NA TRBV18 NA CASSPTDRIGNTIYF TGTGCCAGCTCACCTACGGACAGAATTGGAAACACCATATATTTT
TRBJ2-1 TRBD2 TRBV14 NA CASSQDLASGYNEQFF TGTGCCAGCAGCCAAGATTTGGCTAGCGGCTACAATGAGCAGTTCTTC
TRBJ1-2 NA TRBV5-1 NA CASSLAISNYGYTF TGCGCCAGCAGCTTGGCCATCAGTAACTATGGCTACACCTTC
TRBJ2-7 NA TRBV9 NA CASSVDSLAYEQYF TGTGCCAGCAGCGTGGACAGTCTAGCCTACGAGCAGTACTTC
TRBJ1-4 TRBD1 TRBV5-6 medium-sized CASSLETGGREKLFF TGTGCCAGCAGCTTGGAGACAGGGGGGCGCGAAAAACTGTTTTTT
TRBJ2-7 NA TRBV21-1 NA CASSSTGQGGYEQYF TGTGCCAGCAGCTCAACGGGACAGGGAGGATACGAGCAGTACTTC
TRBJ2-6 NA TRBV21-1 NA CASRTGTGANVLTF TGTGCCAGCCGCACAGGGACTGGGGCCAACGTCCTGACTTTC
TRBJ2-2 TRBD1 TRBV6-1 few CASSEALGVGQMNTGELFF TGTGCCAGCAGTGAAGCGCTCGGGGTGGGACAGATGAACACCGGGGAGCTGTTTTTT
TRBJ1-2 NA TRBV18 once CASSPLPGNGYTF TGTGCCAGCTCACCACTCCCGGGGAATGGCTACACCTTC
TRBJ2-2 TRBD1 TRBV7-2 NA CASSPDRGPGELFF TGTGCCAGCAGCCCAGACAGGGGGCCCGGGGAGCTGTTTTTT
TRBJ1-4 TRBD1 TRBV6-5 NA CASRTGYNEKLFF TGTGCCAGTCGGACAGGCTATAATGAAAAACTGTTTTTT
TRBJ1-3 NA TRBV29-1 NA CSGMQGDTIYF TGCAGCGGTATGCAGGGCGACACCATATATTTT
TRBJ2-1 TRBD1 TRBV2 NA CASRLGQIALYNEQFF TGTGCCAGCAGGCTGGGACAGATAGCCCTTTACAATGAGCAGTTCTTC
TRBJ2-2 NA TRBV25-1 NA CASEGQMNTGELFF TGTGCCAGCGAGGGACAAATGAACACCGGGGAGCTGTTTTTT
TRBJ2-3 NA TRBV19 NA CASSRGPLPTDTQYF TGTGCCAGTAGTCGTGGGCCACTCCCCACAGATACGCAGTATTTT
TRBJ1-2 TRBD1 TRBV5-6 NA CASSLGLSAGGADYGYTF TGTGCCAGCAGCTTGGGTTTGTCGGCAGGGGGCGCAGACTATGGCTACACCTTC
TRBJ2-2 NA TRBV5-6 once CASTRRVTGVEKRAGELFF TGTGCCAGCACCCGGCGGGTCACGGGGGTGGAAAAAAGGGCCGGGGAGCTGTTTTTT
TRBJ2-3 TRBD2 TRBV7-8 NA CASSLEASGGANFATDTQYF TGTGCCAGCAGCTTAGAGGCTAGCGGGGGGGCAAATTTCGCCACAGATACGCAGTATTTT
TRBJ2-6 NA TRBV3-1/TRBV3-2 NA CASSQKTLSGANVLTF TGTGCCAGCAGCCAAAAAACTCTCTCCGGGGCCAACGTCCTGACTTTC
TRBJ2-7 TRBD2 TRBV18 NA CASSRQTSGGTYEQYF TGTGCCAGCTCACGACAGACTAGCGGGGGGACCTACGAGCAGTACTTC
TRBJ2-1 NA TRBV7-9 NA CASSFSGIDEQFF TGTGCCAGCAGCTTCTCGGGGATTGATGAGCAGTTCTTC
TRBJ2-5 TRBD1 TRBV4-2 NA CASSQDRGETQYF TGTGCCAGCAGCCAGGACAGGGGCGAGACCCAGTACTTC
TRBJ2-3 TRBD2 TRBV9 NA CASSVRTSATDTQYF TGTGCCAGCAGCGTAAGGACTAGCGCCACAGATACGCAGTATTTT
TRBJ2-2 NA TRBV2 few CASTKGDTGELFF TGTGCCAGCACGAAGGGGGACACCGGGGAGCTGTTTTTT
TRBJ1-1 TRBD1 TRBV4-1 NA CASSQRPVDLRGQRTEAFF TGCGCCAGCAGCCAGCGTCCAGTTGATCTCAGGGGACAGCGGACTGAAGCTTTCTTT
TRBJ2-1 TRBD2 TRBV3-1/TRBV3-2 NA CASSQVLAGYNEQFF TGTGCCAGCAGCCAAGTTCTAGCGGGGTACAATGAGCAGTTCTTC
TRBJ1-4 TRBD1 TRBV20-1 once CSASQDRGEKLFF TGCAGTGCTAGTCAGGACAGGGGTGAAAAACTGTTTTTT
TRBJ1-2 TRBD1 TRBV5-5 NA CASSEGQGRFYGYTF TGTGCCAGCAGCGAAGGACAGGGCCGATTCTATGGCTACACCTTC
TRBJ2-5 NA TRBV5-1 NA CASSLGRLDHETQYF TGCGCCAGCAGCTTGGGCCGACTAGATCATGAGACCCAGTACTTC
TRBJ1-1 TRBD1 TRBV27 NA CASSLRSGGVGTEAFF TGTGCCAGCAGTTTACGTTCAGGGGGCGTGGGCACTGAAGCTTTCTTT
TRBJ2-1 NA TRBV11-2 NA CASSRDTKVNEQFF TGTGCCAGCAGCAGGGACACAAAGGTCAATGAGCAGTTCTTC